What follows is one T cell receptor (beta chain) and its context. Original methodology: Scientists estimated how many nucleated cells there were by amplifying reference gene primers. Data came from immunoSEQ multiplex PCR; TCRdb stores just in-frame clones and leaves some out. That table gives V, J and clone size, and the DNA gave D and trimming. The sample contains roughly 5,000 clones, roughly nine tenths of which appear only once. The data are from a study of blood T cell repertoires in COVID-19. Study details: Samples of COVID-19 (acute and convalescent) were obtained from the United States, Italy and Spain. From T cells, B-cell-depleted T cells, or PBMCs came the material, which was cDNA or gDNA.

The CDR3 has 14 amino acids. The V gene end was trimmed by 2 bases and the J gene end by 8 bases; junction bases not matched to a gene: 4. Germline V gives CDR1 SEHNR, CDR2 FQNEAQ (reference sequence). The specimen sequenced was peripheral blood. The chain combines TRBV7-9 with TRBJ2-1, with TRBD2 matching 9 bases. This TCR was sampled from a human donor in a cohort sampled during active COVID-19. CDR3 region: CASSLLAGFDEQFF. Written as DNA, the CDR3 is TGTGCCAGCAGCTTACTAGCGGGGTTTGATGAGCAGTTCTTC.